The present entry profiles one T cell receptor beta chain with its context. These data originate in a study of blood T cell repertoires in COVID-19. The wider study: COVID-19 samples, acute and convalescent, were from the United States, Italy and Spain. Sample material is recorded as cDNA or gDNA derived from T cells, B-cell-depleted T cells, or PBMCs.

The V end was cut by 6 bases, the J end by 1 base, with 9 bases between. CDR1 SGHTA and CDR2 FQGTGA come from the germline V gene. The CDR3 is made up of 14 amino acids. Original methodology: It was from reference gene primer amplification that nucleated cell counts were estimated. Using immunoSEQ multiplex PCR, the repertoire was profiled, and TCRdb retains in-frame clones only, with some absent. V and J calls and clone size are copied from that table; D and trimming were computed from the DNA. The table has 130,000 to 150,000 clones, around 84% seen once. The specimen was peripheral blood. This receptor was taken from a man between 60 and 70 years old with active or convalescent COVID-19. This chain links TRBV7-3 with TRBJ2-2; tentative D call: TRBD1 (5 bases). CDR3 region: CASRKGWNTGELFF. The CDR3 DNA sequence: TGTGCCAGCAGGAAGGGGTGGAACACCGGGGAGCTGTTTTTT.